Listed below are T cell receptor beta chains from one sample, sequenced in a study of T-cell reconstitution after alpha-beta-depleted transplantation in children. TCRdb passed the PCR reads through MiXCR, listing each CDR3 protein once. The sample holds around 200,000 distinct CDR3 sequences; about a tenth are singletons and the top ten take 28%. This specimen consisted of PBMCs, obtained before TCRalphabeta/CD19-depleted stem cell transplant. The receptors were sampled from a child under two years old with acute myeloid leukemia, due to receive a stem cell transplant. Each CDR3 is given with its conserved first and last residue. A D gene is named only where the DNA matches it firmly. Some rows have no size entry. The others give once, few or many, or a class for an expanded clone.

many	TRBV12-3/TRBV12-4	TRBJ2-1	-	CASREIGGPPFF	TGTGCCAGCAGAGAAATTGGGGGCCCTCCGTTCTTC
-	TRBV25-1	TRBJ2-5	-	CASSELDTQETQYF	TGTGCCAGCAGTGAATTGGACACCCAAGAGACCCAGTACTTC
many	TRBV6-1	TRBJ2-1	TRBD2	CASSAGLAGAYNEQFF	TGTGCCAGCAGTGCCGGACTAGCGGGAGCCTACAATGAGCAGTTCTTC
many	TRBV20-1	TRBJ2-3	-	CSARDGRGTDTQYF	TGCAGTGCTAGAGATGGTCGAGGCACAGATACGCAGTATTTT
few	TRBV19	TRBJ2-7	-	CASSEGGLYEQYF	TGTGCCAGTAGTGAGGGGGGGCTCTACGAGCAGTACTTC
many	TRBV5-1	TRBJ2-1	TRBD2	CASRPLAGESYNEQFF	TGCGCCAGCAGACCCCTTGCGGGGGAATCCTACAATGAGCAGTTCTTC
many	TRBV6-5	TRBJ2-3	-	CASSYSSPSVDTQYF	TGTGCCAGCAGTTACTCGAGCCCGTCGGTGGATACGCAGTATTTT
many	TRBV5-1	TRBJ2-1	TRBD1	CASSLEATGSGNEQFF	TGCGCCAGCAGCTTGGAGGCGACAGGGTCCGGGAATGAGCAGTTCTTC
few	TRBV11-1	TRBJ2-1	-	CASSYSRGAATGPIYNEQFF	TGTGCCAGCAGCTACAGTAGGGGGGCAGCCACGGGACCGATATACAATGAGCAGTTCTTC
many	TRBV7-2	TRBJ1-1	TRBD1	CASSLSGTAIHTEAFF	TGTGCCAGCAGCCTTTCCGGGACAGCGATTCACACTGAAGCTTTCTTT
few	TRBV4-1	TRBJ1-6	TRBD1	CASSPTDREYSPLHF	TGCGCCAGCAGCCCCACCGACAGGGAATATTCACCCCTCCACTTT
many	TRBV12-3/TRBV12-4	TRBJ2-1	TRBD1	CASNPGTGDRNEQFF	TGTGCCAGCAATCCCGGGACAGGGGATCGGAATGAGCAGTTCTTC
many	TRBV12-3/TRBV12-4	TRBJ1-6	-	CASSLEQGGYNSPLHF	TGTGCCAGCAGTTTAGAACAAGGCGGCTATAATTCACCCCTCCACTTT
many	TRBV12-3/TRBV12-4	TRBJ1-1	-	CASSTQEYAEAFF	TGTGCCAGCAGCACCCAGGAATACGCTGAAGCTTTCTTT
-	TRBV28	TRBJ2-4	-	CASSSRLLRRNIQYF	TGTGCCAGCAGCTCCCGGCTCCTCCGACGGAACATTCAGTACTTC
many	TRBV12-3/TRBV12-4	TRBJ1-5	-	CASSPVGNQPQHF	TGTGCCAGCAGTCCCGTAGGCAATCAGCCCCAGCATTTT
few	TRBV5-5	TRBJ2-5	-	CASSQWDLKTQYF	TGTGCCAGCAGCCAATGGGACCTGAAGACCCAGTACTTC
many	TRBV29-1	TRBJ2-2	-	CSVAARGGELFF	TGCAGCGTTGCGGCGAGGGGCGGGGAGCTGTTTTTT
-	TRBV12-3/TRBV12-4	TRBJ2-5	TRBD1	CACSKTGRETQYF	TGTGCATGCAGCAAGACAGGGCGGGAGACCCAGTACTTC
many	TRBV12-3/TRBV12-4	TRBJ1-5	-	CASSFGAPIQQPQHF	TGTGCCAGCAGTTTTGGGGCGCCCATCCAGCAGCCCCAGCATTTT
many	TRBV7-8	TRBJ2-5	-	CASSRELGRETQYF	TGTGCCAGCAGCCGGGAGTTAGGGCGTGAGACCCAGTACTTC
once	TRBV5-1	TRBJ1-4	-	CASSRGTGNEKLFF	TGCGCCAGCAGCCGCGGGACGGGTAATGAAAAACTGTTTTTT
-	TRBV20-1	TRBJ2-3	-	CSARTWDQPQYF	TGCAGTGCTAGGACTTGGGATCAGCCCCAGTATTTT
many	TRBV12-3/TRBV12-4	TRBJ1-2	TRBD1	CASSPSDRGPVYTF	TGTGCCAGCAGTCCGAGCGACAGGGGGCCGGTCTACACCTTC
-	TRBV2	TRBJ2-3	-	CASRDGPSTDTQYF	TGTGCCAGCAGGGACGGACCTAGCACAGATACGCAGTATTTT
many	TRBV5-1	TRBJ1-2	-	CASSWGVTNYGYTF	TGCGCCAGCAGCTGGGGGGTGACGAACTATGGCTACACCTTC
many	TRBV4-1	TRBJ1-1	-	CASTRLPLTSGYMNTEAFF	TGCGCCAGCACCCGACTTCCCCTCACCTCGGGGTATATGAACACTGAAGCTTTCTTT
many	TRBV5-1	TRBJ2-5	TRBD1	CASSLRTGVETQYF	TGCGCCAGCAGCCTACGAACAGGGGTAGAGACCCAGTACTTC
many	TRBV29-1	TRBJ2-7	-	CSVGSASYEQYF	TGCAGCGTTGGTTCAGCCTCCTACGAGCAGTACTTC
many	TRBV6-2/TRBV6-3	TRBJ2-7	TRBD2	CASSRTSGNYEQYF	TGTGCCAGCAGCCGGACTAGCGGGAACTACGAGCAGTACTTC
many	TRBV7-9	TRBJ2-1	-	CASRIYTSPDEQFF	TGTGCCAGCAGGATATATACTAGTCCGGATGAGCAGTTCTTC
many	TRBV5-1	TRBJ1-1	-	CASSLDRENTEAFF	TGCGCCAGCAGCTTGGACAGGGAGAACACTGAAGCTTTCTTT
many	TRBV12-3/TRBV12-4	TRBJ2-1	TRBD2	CASSLNQLAGRDEQFF	TGTGCCAGCAGTTTGAACCAGCTGGCAGGGAGGGATGAGCAGTTCTTC
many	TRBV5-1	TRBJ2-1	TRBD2	CASRETSGSYNEQFF	TGCGCCAGCAGGGAAACTAGCGGGAGTTACAATGAGCAGTTCTTC
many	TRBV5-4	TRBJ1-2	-	CASSLGRSSNYGYTF	TGTGCCAGCAGCTTGGGCAGGAGCTCTAACTATGGCTACACCTTC
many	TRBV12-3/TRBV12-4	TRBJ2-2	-	CASRGGPGELFF	TGTGCCAGCAGGGGGGGGCCCGGGGAGCTGTTTTTT
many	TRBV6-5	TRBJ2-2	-	CASSYARALANTGELFF	TGTGCCAGCAGTTACGCGAGGGCACTCGCGAACACCGGGGAGCTGTTTTTT
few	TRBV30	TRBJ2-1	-	CAWSAPTRHEQFF	TGTGCCTGGAGTGCCCCCACCCGGCATGAGCAGTTCTTC
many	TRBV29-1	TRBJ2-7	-	CSVVEKTYEQYF	TGCAGCGTTGTCGAGAAAACCTACGAGCAGTACTTC
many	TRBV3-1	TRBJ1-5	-	CASSQGGLRQPQHF	TGTGCCAGCAGCCAAGGCGGGTTACGACAGCCCCAGCATTTT
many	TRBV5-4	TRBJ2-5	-	CASSAPRGPETQYF	TGTGCCAGCAGCGCCCCCCGAGGACCAGAGACCCAGTACTTC
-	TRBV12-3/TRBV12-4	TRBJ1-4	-	CASGLGIEKLFF	TGTGCCAGTGGCCTAGGGATTGAAAAACTGTTTTTT
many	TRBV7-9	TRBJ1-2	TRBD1	CASSLDRGYTF	TGTGCCAGCAGCTTGGACAGGGGCTACACCTTC
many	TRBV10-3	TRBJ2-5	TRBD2	CAISESSGGYQETQYF	TGTGCCATCAGTGAGTCGTCGGGAGGCTACCAAGAGACCCAGTACTTC
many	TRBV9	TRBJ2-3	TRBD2	CASTMGLAGTDTQYF	TGTGCCAGCACTATGGGACTAGCGGGAACAGATACGCAGTATTTT
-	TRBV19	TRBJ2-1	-	CADQRGDNETYNEQFF	TGTGCCGACCAGAGAGGGGACAATGAAACATACAATGAGCAGTTCTTC
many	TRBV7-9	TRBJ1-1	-	CASSFSQTQAFF	TGTGCCAGCAGCTTCAGTCAGACACAAGCTTTCTTT
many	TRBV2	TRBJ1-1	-	CASSEWGEAFF	TGTGCCAGCAGTGAGTGGGGTGAAGCTTTCTTT
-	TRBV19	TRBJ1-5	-	CASTIRDQPQHF	TGTGCCAGTACCATCCGGGATCAGCCCCAGCATTTT
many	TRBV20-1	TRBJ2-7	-	CSAYGRSSSYEQYF	TGCAGTGCATACGGACGGTCGAGCTCCTACGAGCAGTACTTC
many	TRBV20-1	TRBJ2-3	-	CSARDQRLSGLTYTDTQYF	TGCAGTGCTAGAGATCAAAGGTTAAGCGGACTGACATACACAGATACGCAGTATTTT
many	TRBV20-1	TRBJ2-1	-	CSARDGWDEQFF	TGCAGTGCTAGAGATGGGTGGGATGAGCAGTTCTTC
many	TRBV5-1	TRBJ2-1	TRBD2	CASSLKEVAGDNEQFF	TGCGCCAGCAGCTTGAAGGAAGTAGCGGGAGACAATGAGCAGTTCTTC
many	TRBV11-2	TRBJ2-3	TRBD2	CASSLLPLAGAAPDTQYF	TGTGCCAGCAGCTTACTGCCTCTAGCGGGAGCGGCACCAGATACGCAGTATTTT
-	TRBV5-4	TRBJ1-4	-	CASSMVPNEKLFF	TGTGCCAGCAGTATGGTTCCTAATGAAAAACTGTTTTTT
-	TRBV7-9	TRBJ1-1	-	CASKSWVGGDWAGEAFF	TGTGCCAGCAAGTCGTGGGTTGGGGGCGACTGGGCGGGTGAAGCTTTCTTT
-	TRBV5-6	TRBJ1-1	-	CASSFQDRLNTEAFF	TGTGCCAGCAGCTTCCAAGACAGGTTGAACACTGAAGCTTTCTTT
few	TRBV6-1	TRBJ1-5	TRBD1	CASSVLGQGQPQHF	TGTGCCAGCAGTGTCCTCGGACAGGGGCAGCCCCAGCATTTT
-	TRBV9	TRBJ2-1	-	CASSVELAGPYNEQFF	TGTGCCAGCAGCGTAGAATTGGCGGGACCCTACAATGAGCAGTTCTTC